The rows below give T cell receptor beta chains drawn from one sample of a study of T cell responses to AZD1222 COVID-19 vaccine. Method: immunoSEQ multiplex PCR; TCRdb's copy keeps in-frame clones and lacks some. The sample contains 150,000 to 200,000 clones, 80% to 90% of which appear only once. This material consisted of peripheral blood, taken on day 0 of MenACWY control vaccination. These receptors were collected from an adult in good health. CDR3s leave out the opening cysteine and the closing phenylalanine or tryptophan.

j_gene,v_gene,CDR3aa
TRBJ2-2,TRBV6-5,ASSVDVPGELF
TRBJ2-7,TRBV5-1,ASSPGTGENEQY
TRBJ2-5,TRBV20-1,SASLGQGQETQY
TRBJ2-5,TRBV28,ASSSIGGQETQY
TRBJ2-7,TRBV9,ASSVAVTSETYEQY
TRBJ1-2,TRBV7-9,ASSLVLQGAGYGYT
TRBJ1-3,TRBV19,ASSILGNHPTGNTIY
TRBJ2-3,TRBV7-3,ATLPADTQY
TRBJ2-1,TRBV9,ASSLAGQGRVNEQF
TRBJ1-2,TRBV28,ASSPTGKGSGGYT
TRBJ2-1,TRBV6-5,ASSLAGGDEQF
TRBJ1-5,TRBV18,ASSPPGQGNQPQH
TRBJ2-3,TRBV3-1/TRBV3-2,ASSPKRDYPRGDTQY
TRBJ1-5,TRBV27,ASLCPSPNQPQH
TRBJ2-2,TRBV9,ASSADTDIWDTGELF
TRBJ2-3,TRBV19,ASSSSAGGVADTQY
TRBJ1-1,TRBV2,ASLEFRDTEAF
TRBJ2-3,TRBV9,ASSVDPGPHTDTQY
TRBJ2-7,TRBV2,ASSGPYEQY
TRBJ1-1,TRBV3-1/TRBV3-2,ASSQGAGTNTEAF
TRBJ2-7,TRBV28,ASSLYQSTYEQY
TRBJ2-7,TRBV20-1,SARVRGEQY
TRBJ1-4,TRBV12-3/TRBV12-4,ASRPGQSEKLF
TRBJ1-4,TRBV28,ASSSTVEKLF
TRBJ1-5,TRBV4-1,ASSQDQDTPQH
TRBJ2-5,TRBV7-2,ASSPPTGGEETQY
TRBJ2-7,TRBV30,AWSVGTDYEQY
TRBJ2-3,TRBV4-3,ASSQGGAGEPTDTQY
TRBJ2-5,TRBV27,ASSPPPPLLAEETQY
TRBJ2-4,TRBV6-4,ASSDSAGEYKNIQY
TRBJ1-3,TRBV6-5,ASTPGNSGNTIY
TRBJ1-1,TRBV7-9,ASSQDRNTEAF
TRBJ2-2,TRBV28,ASSRTGGGPGELF
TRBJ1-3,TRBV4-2,ASSQSRGNTIY
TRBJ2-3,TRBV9,ASSVAAGGITDTQY
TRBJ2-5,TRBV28,ASSLSGQAGTQY
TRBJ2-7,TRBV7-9,ATTGGQGMFEQY
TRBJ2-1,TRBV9,ASSVLQVHGNEQF
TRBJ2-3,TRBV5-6,ASSLAGVDTQY